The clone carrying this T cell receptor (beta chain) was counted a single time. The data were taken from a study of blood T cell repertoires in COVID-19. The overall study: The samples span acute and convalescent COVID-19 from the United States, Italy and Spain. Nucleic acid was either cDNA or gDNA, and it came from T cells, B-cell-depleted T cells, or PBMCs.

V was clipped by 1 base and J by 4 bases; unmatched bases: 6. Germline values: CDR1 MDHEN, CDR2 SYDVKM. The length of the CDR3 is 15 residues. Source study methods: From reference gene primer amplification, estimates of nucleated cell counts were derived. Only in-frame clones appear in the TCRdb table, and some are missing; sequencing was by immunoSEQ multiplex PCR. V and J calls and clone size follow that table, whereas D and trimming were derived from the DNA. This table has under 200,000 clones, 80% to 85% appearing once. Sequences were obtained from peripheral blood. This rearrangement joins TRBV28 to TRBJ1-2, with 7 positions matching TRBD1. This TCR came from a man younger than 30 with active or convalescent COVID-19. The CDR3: CASSLYAGGSYGYTF. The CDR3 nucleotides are TGTGCCAGCAGTTTATATGCAGGGGGTAGCTATGGCTACACCTTC.